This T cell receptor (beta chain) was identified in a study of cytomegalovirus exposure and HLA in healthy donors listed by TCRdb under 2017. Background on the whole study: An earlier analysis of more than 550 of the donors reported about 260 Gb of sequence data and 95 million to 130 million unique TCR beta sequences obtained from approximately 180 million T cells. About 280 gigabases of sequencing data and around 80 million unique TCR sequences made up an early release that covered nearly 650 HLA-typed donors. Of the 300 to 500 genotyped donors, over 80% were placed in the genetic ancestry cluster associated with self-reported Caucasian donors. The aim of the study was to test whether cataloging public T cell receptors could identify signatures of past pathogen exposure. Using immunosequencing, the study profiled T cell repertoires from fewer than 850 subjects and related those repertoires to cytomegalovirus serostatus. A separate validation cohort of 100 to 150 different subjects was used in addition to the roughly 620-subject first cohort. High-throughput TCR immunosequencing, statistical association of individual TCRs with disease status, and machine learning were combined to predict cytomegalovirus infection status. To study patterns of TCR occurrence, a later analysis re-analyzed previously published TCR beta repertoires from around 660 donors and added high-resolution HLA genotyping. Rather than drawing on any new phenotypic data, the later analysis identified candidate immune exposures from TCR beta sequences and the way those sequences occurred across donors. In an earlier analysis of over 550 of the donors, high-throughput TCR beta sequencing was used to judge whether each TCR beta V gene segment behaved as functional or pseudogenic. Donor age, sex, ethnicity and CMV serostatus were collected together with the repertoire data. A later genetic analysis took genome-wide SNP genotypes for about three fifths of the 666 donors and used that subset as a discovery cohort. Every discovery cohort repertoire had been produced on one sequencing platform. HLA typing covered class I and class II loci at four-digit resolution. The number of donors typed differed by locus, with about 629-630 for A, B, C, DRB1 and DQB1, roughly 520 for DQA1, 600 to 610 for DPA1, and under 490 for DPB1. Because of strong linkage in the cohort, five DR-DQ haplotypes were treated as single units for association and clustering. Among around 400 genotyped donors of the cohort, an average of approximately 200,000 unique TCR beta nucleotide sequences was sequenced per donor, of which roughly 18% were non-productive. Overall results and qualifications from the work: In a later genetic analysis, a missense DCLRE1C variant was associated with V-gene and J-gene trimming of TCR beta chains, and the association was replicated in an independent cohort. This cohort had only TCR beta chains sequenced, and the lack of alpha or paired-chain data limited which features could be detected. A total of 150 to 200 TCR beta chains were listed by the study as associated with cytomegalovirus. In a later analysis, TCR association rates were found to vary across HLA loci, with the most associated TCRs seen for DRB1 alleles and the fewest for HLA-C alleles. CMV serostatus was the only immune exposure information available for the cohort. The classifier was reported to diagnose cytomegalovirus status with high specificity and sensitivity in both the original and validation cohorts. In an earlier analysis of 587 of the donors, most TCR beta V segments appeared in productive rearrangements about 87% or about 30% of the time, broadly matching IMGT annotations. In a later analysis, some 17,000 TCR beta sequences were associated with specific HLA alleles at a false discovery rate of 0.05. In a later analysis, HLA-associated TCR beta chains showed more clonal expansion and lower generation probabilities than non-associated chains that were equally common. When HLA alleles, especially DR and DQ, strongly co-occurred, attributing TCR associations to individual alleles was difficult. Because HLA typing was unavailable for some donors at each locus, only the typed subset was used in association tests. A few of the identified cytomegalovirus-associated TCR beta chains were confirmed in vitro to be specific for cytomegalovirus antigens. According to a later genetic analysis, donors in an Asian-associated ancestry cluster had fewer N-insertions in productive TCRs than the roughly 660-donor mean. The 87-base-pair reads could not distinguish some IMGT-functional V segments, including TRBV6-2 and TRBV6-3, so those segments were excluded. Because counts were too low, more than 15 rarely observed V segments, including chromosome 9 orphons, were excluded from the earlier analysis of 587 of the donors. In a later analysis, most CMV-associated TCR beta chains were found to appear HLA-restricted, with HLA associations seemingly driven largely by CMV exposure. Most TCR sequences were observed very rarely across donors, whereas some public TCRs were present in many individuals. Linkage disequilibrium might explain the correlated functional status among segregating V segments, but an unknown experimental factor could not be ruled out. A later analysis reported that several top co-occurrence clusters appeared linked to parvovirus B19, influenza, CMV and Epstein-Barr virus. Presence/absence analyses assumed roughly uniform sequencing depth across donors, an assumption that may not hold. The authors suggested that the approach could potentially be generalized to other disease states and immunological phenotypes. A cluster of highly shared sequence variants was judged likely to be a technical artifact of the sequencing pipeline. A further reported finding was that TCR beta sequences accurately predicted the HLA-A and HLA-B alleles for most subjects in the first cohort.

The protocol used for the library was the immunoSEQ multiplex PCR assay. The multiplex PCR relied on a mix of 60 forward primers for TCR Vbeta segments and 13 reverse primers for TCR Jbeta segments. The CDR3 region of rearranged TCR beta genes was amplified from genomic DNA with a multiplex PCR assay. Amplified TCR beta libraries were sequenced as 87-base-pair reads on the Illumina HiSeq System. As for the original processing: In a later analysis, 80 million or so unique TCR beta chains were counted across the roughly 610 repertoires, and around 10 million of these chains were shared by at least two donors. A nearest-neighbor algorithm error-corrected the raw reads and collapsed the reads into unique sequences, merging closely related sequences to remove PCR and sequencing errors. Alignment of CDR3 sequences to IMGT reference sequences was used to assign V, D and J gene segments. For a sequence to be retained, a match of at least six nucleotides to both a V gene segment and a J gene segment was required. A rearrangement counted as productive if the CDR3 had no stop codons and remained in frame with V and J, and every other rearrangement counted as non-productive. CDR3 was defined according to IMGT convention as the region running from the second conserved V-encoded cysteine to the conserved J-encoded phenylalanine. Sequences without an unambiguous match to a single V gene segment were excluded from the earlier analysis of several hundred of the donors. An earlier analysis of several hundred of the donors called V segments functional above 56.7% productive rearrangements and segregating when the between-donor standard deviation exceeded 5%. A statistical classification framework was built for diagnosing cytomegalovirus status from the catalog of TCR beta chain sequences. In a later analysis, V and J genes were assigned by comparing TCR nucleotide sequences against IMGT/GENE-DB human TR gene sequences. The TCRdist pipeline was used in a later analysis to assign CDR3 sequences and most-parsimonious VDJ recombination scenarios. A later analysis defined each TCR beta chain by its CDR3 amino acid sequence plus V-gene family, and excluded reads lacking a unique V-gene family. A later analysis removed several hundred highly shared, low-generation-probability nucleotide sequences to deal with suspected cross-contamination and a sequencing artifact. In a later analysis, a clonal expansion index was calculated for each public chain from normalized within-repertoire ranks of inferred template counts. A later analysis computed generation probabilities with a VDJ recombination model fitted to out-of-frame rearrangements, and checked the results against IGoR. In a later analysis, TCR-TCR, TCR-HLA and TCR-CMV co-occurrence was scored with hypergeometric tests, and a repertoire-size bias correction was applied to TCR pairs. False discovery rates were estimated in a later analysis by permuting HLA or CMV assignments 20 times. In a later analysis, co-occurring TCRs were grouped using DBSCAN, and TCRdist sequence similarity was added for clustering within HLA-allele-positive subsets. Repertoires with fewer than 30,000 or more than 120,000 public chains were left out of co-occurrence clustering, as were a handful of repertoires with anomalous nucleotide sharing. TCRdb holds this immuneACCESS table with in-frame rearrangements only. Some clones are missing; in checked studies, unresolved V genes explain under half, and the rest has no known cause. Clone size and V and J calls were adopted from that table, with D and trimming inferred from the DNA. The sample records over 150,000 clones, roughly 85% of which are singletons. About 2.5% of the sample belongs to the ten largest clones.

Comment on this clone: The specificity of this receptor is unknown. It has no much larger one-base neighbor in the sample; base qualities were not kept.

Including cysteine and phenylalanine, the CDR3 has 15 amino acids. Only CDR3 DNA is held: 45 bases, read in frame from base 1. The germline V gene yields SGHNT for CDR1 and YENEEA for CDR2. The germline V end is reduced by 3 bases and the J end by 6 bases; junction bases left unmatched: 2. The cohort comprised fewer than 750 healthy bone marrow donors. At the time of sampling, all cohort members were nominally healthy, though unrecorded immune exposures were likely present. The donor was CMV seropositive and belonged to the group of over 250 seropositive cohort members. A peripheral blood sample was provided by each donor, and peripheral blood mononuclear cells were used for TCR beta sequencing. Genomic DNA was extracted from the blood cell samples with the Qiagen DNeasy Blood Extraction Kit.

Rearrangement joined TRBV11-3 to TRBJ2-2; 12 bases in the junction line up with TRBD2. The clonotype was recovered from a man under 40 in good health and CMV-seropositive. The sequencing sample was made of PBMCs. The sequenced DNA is TGTGCCAGCAGCTTGACTAGCGGGAGATCCGGGGAGCTGTTTTTT. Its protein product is CASSLTSGRSGELFF. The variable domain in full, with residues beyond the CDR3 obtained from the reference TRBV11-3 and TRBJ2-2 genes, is EAGVVQSPRYKIIEKKQPVAFWCNPISGHNTLYWYLQNLGQGPELLIRYENEEAVDDSQLPKDRFSAERLKGVDSTLKIQPAELGDSAVYLCASSLTSGRSGELFFGEGSRLTVL.